This TCR beta chain was recovered during a study of CD8 T cells in Susac syndrome. Study results and caveats: The number of Susac-specific public clones found was approximately 17 in total CD8+ repertoires and several in CD8+ TEMRA repertoires.

Sequencing of TCR beta was undertaken in CD8+ and CD4+ T cells derived from blood. With random hexamers, reverse transcription was performed on about 0.5 to 1 ug of RNA. The amplification used immunoSEQ multiplex PCR on TCR beta CDR3; it spanned 54 Vbeta and 13 Jbeta. TCRdb re-analysed the immunoSEQ multiplex PCR reads in MiXCR, keeping a single row per CDR3 protein. Of fewer than 140,000 distinct CDR3 sequences in the sample, approximately 93% were seen once. Germline V gives CDR1 MNHEY, CDR2 SMNVEV (reference sequence). The CDR3 contains 14 residues. Deletions cut 8 bases from V and 0 bases from J, with 11 bases between. For this clonotype: Its target is not known.

Sequenced material: CD8+ T cells from PBMCs. The V and J genes are TRBV27 and TRBJ2-1, with D tentatively TRBD2 (6 bases). The source of this sequence is a human donor with Susac syndrome. DNA for the CDR3: TGTGCCAGCTTTAGCGGTAGCTCCTACAATGAGCAGTTCTTC. Its translation is CASFSGSSYNEQFF.